The text below deals with one T cell receptor (beta chain). The antigen is unknown. This specimen comes from a study of shared clonotypes between healthy human individuals. General observations from the study: Having only a few donors restricted how much genetic and exposure-history diversity was captured. The study found lower generation probabilities in non-shared clonotypes than in those shared by all four donors. Estimated richness values were generally larger in naive subsets than in memory subsets.

Sorted-subset replicate PCRs used around 200 ng of genomic DNA. This amount corresponded to approximately 30,000 T cell genomes. The data were produced by immunoSEQ multiplex PCR, yet TCRdb's version contains in-frame clones alone and is incomplete. The data hold about 2.4 million clones, with 93% observed a single time. Germline loops: CDR1 SGHRS, CDR2 YFSETQ. This CDR3 region has 17 residues. Unmatched junction bases numbered 15, after V lost 3 bases and J lost 3 bases. The chain carries TRBV5-1 and TRBJ2-7; the match to TRBD2 covers 7 bases. The receptor was derived from a young man in good health. Some clones in this sample may be carry-over from other donors' samples. Sequences were obtained from naive CD4+ T cells from PBMCs. The subset denotes: CD45RA+ positively selected. The CDR3, as DNA: TGCGCCAGCAGCTCGCTAGGTGGGGAGGGGAAGAGCTACGAGCAGTACTTC. Protein product: CASSSLGGEGKSYEQYF.